The entry that follows covers one T cell receptor (beta chain) sequence. This entry is derived from a study of T cell changes during pregnancy in multiple sclerosis. The protocol was immunoSEQ multiplex PCR, while the TCRdb copy is restricted to in-frame clones and leaves out a portion. This sample has roughly 46,000 clones, with about 91% found just once. The CDR3 length is 14 residues. Germline loops: CDR1 SGHRS, CDR2 YFSETQ. Trimming shortened V by 4 bases and J by 1 base, and 11 bases separated the two germline ends. The source is a female donor with multiple sclerosis, enrolled in a pregnancy study. Here the sequenced sample was peripheral blood, taken in the third trimester of pregnancy. The V call is TRBV5-1, the J call TRBJ1-1; D not resolved. The CDR3 here is CASSVPSPNTEAFF. In DNA, the CDR3 is TGCGCCAGCAGCGTTCCCAGTCCGAACACTGAAGCTTTCTTT.